This T cell receptor (beta chain) was sequenced for a study of PD-1 blockade in classical Hodgkin lymphoma. CDR1 and CDR2 from the germline V gene are ENHRY and SYGVKD. V lost 6 bases and J 3 bases, leaving 17 bases between the germline ends. The length of the CDR3 is 15 residues. Here immunoSEQ multiplex PCR was the method, and the copy in TCRdb shows in-frame clones only, minus some. The table records about 35,000 clones, approximately 90% of them present only once. As to this clone: Its specificity is not known.

Whole-study findings and limits: Diminished baseline TCR diversity has been reported in newly diagnosed patients relative to healthy donors.

Stated time point: newly diagnosed, previously untreated cHL patient sample. CD4+ T cells were purified from thawed PBMCs by magnetic negative selection. PBMCs from untreated, newly diagnosed classical Hodgkin lymphoma were comparison samples. The chain links TRBV10-3 to TRBJ1-2; no reliable D call. The source of this sequence is a human donor with classical Hodgkin lymphoma. The sample comprised CD4+ T cells from blood. The CDR3 region has the DNA TGTGCCATCAGCCTGCCCGAGTTCGAATACTATGGCTACACCTTC. Translated, it gives CAISLPEFEYYGYTF.